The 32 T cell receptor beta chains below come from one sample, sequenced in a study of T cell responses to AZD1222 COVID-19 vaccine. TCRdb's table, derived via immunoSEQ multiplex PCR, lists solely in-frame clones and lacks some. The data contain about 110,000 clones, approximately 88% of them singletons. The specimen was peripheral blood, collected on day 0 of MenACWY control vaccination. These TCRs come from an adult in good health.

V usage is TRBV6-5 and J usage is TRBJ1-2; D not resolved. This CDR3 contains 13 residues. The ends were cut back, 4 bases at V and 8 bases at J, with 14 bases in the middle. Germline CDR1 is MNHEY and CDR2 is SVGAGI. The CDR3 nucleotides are TGTGCCAGCAGTTCCGGGCCGTCCACAGGCTACACCTTC. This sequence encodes CASSSGPSTGYTF.

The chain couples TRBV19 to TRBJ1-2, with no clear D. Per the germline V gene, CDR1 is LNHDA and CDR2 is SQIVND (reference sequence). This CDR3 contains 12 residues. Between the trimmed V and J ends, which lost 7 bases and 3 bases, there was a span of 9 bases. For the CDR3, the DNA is TGTGCCAGTATGGGTGAGGACTATGGCTACACCTTC. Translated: CASMGEDYGYTF.

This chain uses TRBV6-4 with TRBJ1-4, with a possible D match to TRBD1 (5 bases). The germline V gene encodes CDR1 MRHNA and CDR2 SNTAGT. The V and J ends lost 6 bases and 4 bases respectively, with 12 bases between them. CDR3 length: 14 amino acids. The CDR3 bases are TGTGCCAGCAGCCCCGGGACGGATAATGAAAAACTGTTTTTT. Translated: CASSPGTDNEKLFF.

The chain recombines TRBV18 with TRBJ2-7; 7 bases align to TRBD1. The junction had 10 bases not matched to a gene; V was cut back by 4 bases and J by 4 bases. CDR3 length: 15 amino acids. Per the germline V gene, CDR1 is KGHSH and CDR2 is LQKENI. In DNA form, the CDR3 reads TGTGCCAGCTCACTCGGGACAGCAAATCAATACGAGCAGTACTTC. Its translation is CASSLGTANQYEQYF. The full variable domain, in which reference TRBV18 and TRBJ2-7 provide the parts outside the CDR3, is NAGVMQNPRHLVRRRGQEARLRCSPMKGHSHVYWYRQLPEEGLKFMVYLQKENIIDESGMPKERFSAEFPKEGPSILRIQQVVRGDSAAYFCASSLGTANQYEQYFGPGTRLTVT.

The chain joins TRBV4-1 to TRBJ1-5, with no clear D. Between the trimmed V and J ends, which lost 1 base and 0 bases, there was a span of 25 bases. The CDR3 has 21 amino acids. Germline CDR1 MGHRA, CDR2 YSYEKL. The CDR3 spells CASSQVPGRHISRNSNQPQHF. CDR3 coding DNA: TGCGCCAGCAGCCAAGTTCCCGGTCGACATATTTCCCGGAATAGCAATCAGCCCCAGCATTTT.

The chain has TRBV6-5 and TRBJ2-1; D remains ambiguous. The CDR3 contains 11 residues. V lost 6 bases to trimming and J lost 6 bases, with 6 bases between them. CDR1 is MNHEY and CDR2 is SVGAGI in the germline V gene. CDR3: CASSGFNEQFF. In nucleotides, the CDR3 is TGTGCCAGCAGCGGTTTCAATGAGCAGTTCTTC.

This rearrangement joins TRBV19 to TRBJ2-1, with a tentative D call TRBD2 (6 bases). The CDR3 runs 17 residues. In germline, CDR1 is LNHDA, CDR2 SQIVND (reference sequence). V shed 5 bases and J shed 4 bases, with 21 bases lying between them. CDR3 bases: TGTGCCAGTAGTCTCCGTCTCCGGCGGGACGGGTACAATGAGCAGTTCTTC. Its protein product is CASSLRLRRDGYNEQFF.

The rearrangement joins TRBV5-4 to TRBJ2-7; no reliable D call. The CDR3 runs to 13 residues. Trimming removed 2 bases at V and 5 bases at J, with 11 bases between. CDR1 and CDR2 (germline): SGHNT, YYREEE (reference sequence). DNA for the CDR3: TGTGCCAGCAGCTTAGCAGGTCCGAACGAGCAGTACTTC. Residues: CASSLAGPNEQYF.

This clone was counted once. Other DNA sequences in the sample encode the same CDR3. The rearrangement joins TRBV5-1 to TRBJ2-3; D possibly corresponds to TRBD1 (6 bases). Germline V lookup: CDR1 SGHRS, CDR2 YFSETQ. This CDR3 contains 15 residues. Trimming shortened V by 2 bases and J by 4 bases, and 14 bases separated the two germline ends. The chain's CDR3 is CASSLEGVGADTQYF. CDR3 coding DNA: TGCGCCAGCAGCTTAGAGGGGGTAGGCGCAGATACGCAGTATTTT.

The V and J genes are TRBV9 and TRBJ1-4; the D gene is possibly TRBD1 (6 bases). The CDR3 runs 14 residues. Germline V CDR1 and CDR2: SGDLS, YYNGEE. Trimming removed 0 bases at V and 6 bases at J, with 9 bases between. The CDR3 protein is CASSVEQGDEKLFF. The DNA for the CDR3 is TGTGCCAGCAGCGTAGAACAGGGTGATGAAAAACTGTTTTTT.

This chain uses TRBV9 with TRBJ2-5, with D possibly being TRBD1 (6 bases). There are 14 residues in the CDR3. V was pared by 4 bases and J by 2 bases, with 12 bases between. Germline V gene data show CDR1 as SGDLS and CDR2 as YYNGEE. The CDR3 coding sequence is TGTGCCAGCAGCCGTGGACAGTTACAAGAGACCCAGTACTTC. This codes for CASSRGQLQETQYF.

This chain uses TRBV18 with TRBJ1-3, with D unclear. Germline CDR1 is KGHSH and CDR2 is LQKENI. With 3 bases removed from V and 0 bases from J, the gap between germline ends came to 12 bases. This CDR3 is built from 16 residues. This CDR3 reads CASSPNQDPSGNTIYF. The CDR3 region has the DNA TGTGCCAGCTCACCGAATCAGGACCCCTCTGGAAACACCATATATTTT.

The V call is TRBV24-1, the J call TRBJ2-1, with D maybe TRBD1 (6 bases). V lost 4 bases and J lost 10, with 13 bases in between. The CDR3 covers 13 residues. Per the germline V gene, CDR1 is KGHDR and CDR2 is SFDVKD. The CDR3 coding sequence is TGTGCCACCAGTGACTCACAGGGTTGGGAGCAGTTCTTC. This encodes CATSDSQGWEQFF.

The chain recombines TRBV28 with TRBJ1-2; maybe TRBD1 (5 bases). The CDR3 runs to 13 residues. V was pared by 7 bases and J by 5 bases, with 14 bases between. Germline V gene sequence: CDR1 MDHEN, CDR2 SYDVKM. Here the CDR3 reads CASNLGVRYGYTF. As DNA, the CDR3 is TGTGCCAGCAATTTGGGGGTCCGGTATGGCTACACCTTC.

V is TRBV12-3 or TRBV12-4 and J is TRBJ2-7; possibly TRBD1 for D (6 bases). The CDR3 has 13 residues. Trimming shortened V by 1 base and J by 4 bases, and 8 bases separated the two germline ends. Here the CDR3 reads CASSLVQGYEQYF. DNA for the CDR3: TGTGCCAGCAGTTTAGTTCAGGGGTACGAGCAGTACTTC.

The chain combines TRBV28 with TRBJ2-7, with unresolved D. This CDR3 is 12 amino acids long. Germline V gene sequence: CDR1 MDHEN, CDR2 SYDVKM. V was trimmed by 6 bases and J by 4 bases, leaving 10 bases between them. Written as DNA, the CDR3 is TGTGCCAGCAGAGTCGGGTTTTACGAGCAGTACTTC. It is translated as CASRVGFYEQYF.

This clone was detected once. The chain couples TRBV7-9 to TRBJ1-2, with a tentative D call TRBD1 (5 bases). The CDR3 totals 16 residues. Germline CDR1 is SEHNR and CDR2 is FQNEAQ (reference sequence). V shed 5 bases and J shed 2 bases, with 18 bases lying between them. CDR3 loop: CASSPRGVQENYGYTF. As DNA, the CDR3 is TGTGCCAGCAGCCCGCGGGGCGTACAAGAAAACTATGGCTACACCTTC.

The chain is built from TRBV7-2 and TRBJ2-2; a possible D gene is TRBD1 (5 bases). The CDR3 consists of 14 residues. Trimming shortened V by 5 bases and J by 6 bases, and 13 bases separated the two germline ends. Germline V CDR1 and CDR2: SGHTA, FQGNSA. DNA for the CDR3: TGTGCCAGCAGCCCGATCCAGGGTCCCGGGGAGCTGTTTTTT. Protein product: CASSPIQGPGELFF.

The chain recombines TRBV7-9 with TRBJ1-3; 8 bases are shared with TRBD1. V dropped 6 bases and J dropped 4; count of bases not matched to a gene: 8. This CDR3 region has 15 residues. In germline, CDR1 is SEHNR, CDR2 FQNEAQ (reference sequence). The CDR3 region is CASSNTGGSGNTIYF. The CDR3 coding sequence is TGTGCCAGCAGTAACACAGGGGGTTCCGGAAACACCATATATTTT.

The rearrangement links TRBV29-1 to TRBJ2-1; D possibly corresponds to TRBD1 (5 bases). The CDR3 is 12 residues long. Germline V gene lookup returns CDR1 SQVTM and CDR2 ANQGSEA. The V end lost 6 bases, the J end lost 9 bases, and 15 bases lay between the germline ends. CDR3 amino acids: CSVVIGVGEQFF. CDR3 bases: TGCAGCGTAGTAATAGGGGTGGGTGAGCAGTTCTTC.

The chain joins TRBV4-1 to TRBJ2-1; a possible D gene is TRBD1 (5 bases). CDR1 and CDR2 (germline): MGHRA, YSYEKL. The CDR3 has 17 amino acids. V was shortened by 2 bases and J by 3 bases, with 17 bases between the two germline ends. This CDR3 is CASSQSLGLRGYNEQFF. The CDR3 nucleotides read TGCGCCAGCAGCCAATCATTGGGTCTAAGGGGCTACAATGAGCAGTTCTTC.

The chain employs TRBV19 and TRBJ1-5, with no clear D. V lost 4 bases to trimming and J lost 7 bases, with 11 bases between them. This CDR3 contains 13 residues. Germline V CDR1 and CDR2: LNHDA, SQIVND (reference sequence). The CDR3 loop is CASSTEWGQPQHF. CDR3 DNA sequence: TGTGCCAGTAGTACCGAGTGGGGACAGCCCCAGCATTTT.

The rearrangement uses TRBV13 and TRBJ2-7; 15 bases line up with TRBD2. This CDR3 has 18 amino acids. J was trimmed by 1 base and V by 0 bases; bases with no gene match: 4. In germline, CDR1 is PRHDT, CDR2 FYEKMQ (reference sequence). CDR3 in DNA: TGTGCCAGCAGCTTAGGCTTGGGACTAGCGGGAGGTTCCTACGAGCAGTACTTC. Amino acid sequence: CASSLGLGLAGGSYEQYF.

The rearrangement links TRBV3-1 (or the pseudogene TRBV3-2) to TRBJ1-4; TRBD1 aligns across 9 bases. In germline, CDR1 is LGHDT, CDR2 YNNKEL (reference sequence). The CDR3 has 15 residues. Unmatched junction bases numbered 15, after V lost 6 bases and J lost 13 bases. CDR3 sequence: CASRIRDRARGGLFF. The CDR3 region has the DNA TGTGCCAGCAGAATCCGGGACAGGGCCAGAGGAGGACTGTTTTTT.

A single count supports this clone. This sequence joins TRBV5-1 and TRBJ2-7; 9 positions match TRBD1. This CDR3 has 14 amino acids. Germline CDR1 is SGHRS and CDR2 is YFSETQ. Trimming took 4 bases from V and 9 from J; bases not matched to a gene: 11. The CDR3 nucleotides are TGCGCCAGCAGCCCCCCCGCGGACAGGGGTGTGCAGTACTTC. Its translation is CASSPPADRGVQYF.

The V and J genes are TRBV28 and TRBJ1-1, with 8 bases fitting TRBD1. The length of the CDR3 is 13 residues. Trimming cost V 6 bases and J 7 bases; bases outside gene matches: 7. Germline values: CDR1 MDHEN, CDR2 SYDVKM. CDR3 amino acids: CASSLGQGGEAFF. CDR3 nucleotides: TGTGCCAGCAGCTTAGGACAGGGAGGTGAAGCTTTCTTT. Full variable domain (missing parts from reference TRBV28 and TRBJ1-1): DVKVTQSSRYLVKRTGEKVFLECVQDMDHENMFWYRQDPGLGLRLIYFSYDVKMKEKGDIPEGYSVSREKKERFSLILESASTNQTSMYLCASSLGQGGEAFFGQGTRLTVV.

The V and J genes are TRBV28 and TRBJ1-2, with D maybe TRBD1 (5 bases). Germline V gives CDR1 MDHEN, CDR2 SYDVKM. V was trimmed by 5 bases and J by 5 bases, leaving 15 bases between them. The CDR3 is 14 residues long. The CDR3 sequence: CASSTTGTLYGYTF. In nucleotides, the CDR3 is TGTGCCAGCAGTACTACCGGGACTCTATATGGCTACACCTTC.

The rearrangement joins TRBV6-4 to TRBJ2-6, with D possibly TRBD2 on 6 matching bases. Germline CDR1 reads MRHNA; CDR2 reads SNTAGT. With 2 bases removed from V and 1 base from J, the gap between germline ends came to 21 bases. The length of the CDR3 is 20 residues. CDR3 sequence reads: CASSDPRWGVEVSGANVLTF. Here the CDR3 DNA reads TGTGCCAGCAGTGACCCAAGGTGGGGGGTAGAGGTTTCTGGGGCCAACGTCCTGACTTTC.

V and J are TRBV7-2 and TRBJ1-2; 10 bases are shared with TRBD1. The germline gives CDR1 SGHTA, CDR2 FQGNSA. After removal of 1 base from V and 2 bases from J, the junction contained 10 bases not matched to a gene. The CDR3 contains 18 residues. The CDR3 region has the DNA TGTGCCAGCAGCTTAGTGTCGGGACAGGGGAGTATAAACTATGGCTACACCTTC. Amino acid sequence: CASSLVSGQGSINYGYTF. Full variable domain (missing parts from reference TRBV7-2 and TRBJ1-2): GAGVSQSPSNKVTEKGKDVELRCDPISGHTALYWYRQSLGQGLEFLIYFQGNSAPDKSGLPSDRFSAERTGGSVSTLTIQRTQQEDSAVYLCASSLVSGQGSINYGYTFGSGTRLTVV.

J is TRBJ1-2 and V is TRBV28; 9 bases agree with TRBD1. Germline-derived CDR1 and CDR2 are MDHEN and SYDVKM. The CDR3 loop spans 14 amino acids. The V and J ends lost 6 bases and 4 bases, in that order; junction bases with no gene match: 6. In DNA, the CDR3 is TGTGCCAGCAGATACACAGGGGGCGGCTATGGCTACACCTTC. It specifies CASRYTGGGYGYTF.

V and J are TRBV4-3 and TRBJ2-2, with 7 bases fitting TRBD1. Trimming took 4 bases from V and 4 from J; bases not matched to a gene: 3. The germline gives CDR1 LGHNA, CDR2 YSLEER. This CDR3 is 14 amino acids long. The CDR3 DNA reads TGCGCCAGCAGCCTATGGACAGGCACCGGGGAGCTGTTTTTT. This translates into CASSLWTGTGELFF.

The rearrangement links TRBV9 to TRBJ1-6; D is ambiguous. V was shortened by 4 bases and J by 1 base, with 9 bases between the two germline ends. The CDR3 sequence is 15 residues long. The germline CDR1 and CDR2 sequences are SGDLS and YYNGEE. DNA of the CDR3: TGTGCCAGCAGCCCCGGGAGGTCCTATAATTCACCCCTCCACTTT. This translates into CASSPGRSYNSPLHF. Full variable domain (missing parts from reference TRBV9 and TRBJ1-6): DSGVTQTPKHLITATGQRVTLRCSPRSGDLSVYWYQQSLDQGLQFLIQYYNGEERAKGNILERFSAQQFPDLHSELNLSSLELGDSALYFCASSPGRSYNSPLHFGNGTRLTVT.